A selection of T cell receptor beta chains follows, all from one sample in a study of T cell repertoires in ileal Crohn's disease. The assay was immunoSEQ multiplex PCR, and TCRdb's table has in-frame clones only and misses some. The table lists 30,000 to 35,000 clones, around four fifths of them singletons. Sequencing was done on a sample of ileal tissue. Receptors originate from an adult with Crohn's disease. CDR3s include the opening cysteine and the closing phenylalanine or tryptophan. D genes are given only for firm matches. A clone size is listed for some rows: how often the clone was seen (once, few, many), or a class if it is expanded.

J gene	D gene	V gene	clone size	CDR3 protein	CDR3 DNA
TRBJ2-1	-	TRBV4-1	-	CASSQGHNEQFF	TGCGCCAGCAGCCAGGGGCACAATGAGCAGTTCTTC
TRBJ1-5	-	TRBV2	-	CASSEISGINQPQHF	TGTGCCAGCAGTGAAATTTCGGGTATCAATCAGCCCCAGCATTTT
TRBJ1-2	-	TRBV18	-	CASSPPSANYGYTF	TGTGCCAGCTCACCACCTTCAGCTAACTATGGCTACACCTTC
TRBJ2-1	-	TRBV2	-	CASSVSTNGEQFF	TGTGCCAGCAGTGTCTCCACCAACGGTGAGCAGTTCTTC
TRBJ1-1	-	TRBV4-3	-	CASSHPGGDEAFF	TGCGCCAGCAGCCACCCGGGGGGGGATGAAGCTTTCTTT
TRBJ1-4	-	TRBV7-9	-	CASSSEDEKLFF	TGTGCCAGCAGCTCAGAGGATGAAAAACTGTTTTTT
TRBJ2-3	TRBD2	TRBV19	-	CASSRRLAANTDTQYF	TGTGCCAGTAGTAGGCGACTAGCGGCGAACACAGATACGCAGTATTTT
TRBJ2-1	-	TRBV15	once	CATSPRDSYNEQFF	TGTGCCACCAGCCCTCGGGACTCCTACAATGAGCAGTTCTTC
TRBJ2-7	-	TRBV5-1	-	CASSLASLWGVDEQYF	TGCGCCAGCAGCTTGGCCTCCCTATGGGGCGTCGACGAGCAGTACTTC
TRBJ2-7	-	TRBV5-1	-	CASSTLARNEQYF	TGCGCCAGCAGCACCCTAGCGAGGAACGAGCAGTACTTC
TRBJ2-3	-	TRBV6-5	-	CASSLLRGVQYF	TGTGCCAGCAGTTTACTCCGCGGGGTGCAGTATTTT
TRBJ1-2	-	TRBV11-2	-	CASSTHWTKADYGYTF	TGTGCCAGCAGCACGCATTGGACAAAGGCGGACTATGGCTACACCTTC
TRBJ1-1	-	TRBV2	-	CASSDRSGTEAFF	TGTGCCAGCAGTGACAGGTCGGGGACTGAAGCTTTCTTT
TRBJ2-7	-	TRBV4-2	-	CASSQDWIAGISYEQYF	TGTGCCAGCAGCCAAGATTGGATTGCGGGGATCTCCTACGAGCAGTACTTC
TRBJ2-1	TRBD2	TRBV2	-	CASSVAGGPVVEQFF	TGTGCCAGCAGTGTGGCGGGAGGGCCGGTAGTTGAGCAGTTCTTC
TRBJ2-7	-	TRBV7-2	-	CASSLSVATSSYEQYF	TGTGCCAGCAGCTTAAGCGTGGCCACATCCTCCTACGAGCAGTACTTC
TRBJ2-5	-	TRBV5-1	-	CASSLGETTQETQYF	TGCGCCAGCAGCTTGGGAGAGACTACTCAAGAGACCCAGTACTTC
TRBJ2-5	-	TRBV5-6	-	CASSLELRRGTQYF	TGTGCCAGCAGCTTGGAACTCCGGAGGGGGACCCAGTACTTC
TRBJ2-7	TRBD2	TRBV7-2	-	CASSAIPGLVRYEQYF	TGTGCCAGCAGCGCGATACCGGGACTAGTCAGGTACGAGCAGTACTTC
TRBJ2-7	-	TRBV7-9	-	CASSFGIGEQYF	TGTGCCAGCAGCTTCGGGATAGGCGAGCAGTACTTC
TRBJ1-2	TRBD1	TRBV9	few	CASSAGTGILYGYTF	TGTGCCAGCAGCGCCGGGACAGGGATCCTCTATGGCTACACCTTC
TRBJ1-2	-	TRBV10-3	-	CAISDISRADWYGYTF	TGTGCCATCAGTGACATTTCGAGGGCAGACTGGTATGGCTACACCTTC
TRBJ1-6	-	TRBV6-5	-	CASSVVGSPLHF	TGTGCCAGTTCCGTGGTCGGTTCACCCCTCCACTTT
TRBJ1-2	-	TRBV11-2	-	CASSSSTPGVYGYTF	TGTGCCAGCAGCAGTTCTACTCCGGGGGTGTATGGCTACACCTTC
TRBJ1-4	TRBD1	TRBV5-1	-	CASRAGGAGDEKLFF	TGCGCCAGCAGAGCAGGGGGCGCGGGGGATGAAAAACTGTTTTTT
TRBJ2-7	TRBD2	TRBV19	-	CASSKRENSGRPARSYEQYF	TGTGCCAGTAGTAAAAGGGAAAATAGCGGGCGCCCTGCGAGGTCCTACGAGCAGTACTTC
TRBJ1-3	TRBD1	TRBV10-3	-	CATGQGGTGNTIYF	TGTGCCACCGGACAGGGAGGGACTGGAAACACCATATATTTT
TRBJ2-5	TRBD1	TRBV5-1	once	CASSLGTGGLEETQYF	TGCGCCAGCAGCTTAGGGACAGGGGGCTTGGAGGAGACCCAGTACTTC
TRBJ2-1	TRBD2	TRBV30	-	CAWSVLAGDNEQFF	TGTGCCTGGAGTGTACTAGCGGGGGACAATGAGCAGTTCTTC
TRBJ1-2	TRBD1	TRBV5-6	-	CASSLDRDSGGYTF	TGTGCCAGCAGCTTGGATCGGGACAGTGGGGGCTACACCTTC
TRBJ1-4	TRBD1	TRBV29-1	-	CSAPVERQGDPTNEKLFF	TGCAGCGCCCCAGTTGAACGACAGGGAGATCCAACTAATGAAAAACTGTTTTTT
TRBJ2-2	-	TRBV23-1	-	CASSLSPGTGELFF	TGCGCCAGCAGTCTCTCCCCCGGCACCGGGGAGCTGTTTTTT
TRBJ2-1	TRBD2	TRBV6-5	-	CASSYLAGPQFF	TGTGCCAGCAGTTACTTAGCGGGCCCTCAGTTCTTC
TRBJ1-3	-	TRBV7-2	few	CASSLVLVRELDGNTIYF	TGTGCCAGCAGCTTAGTTTTAGTGCGGGAATTAGACGGAAACACCATATATTTT
TRBJ1-3	TRBD1	TRBV15	few	CATSRDFGSVGTGSGNTIYF	TGTGCCACCAGCAGAGATTTCGGTTCCGTGGGGACAGGCTCTGGAAACACCATATATTTT
TRBJ2-7	TRBD1	TRBV5-1	-	CASSQQGRDYEQYF	TGCGCCAGCAGCCAACAGGGGAGAGACTACGAGCAGTACTTC
TRBJ1-2	-	TRBV11-2	-	CASSLSPTEGAAGYTF	TGTGCCAGCAGCTTATCCCCCACGGAGGGCGCCGCTGGCTACACCTTC
TRBJ2-1	-	TRBV10-3	-	CAISETRTVGNEQFF	TGTGCCATCAGTGAGACTAGGACAGTCGGCAATGAGCAGTTCTTC
TRBJ2-1	-	TRBV19	once	CASSRNTGLYNEQFF	TGTGCCAGTAGCCGAAATACGGGACTGTACAATGAGCAGTTCTTC
TRBJ2-1	-	TRBV27	-	CASSTKRAPSYNEQFF	TGTGCCAGCAGCACCAAGCGGGCTCCCTCCTACAATGAGCAGTTCTTC